This section outlines one T cell receptor beta chain sequence together with its context. Germline values: CDR1 SEHNR, CDR2 FQNEAQ (reference sequence). The CDR3 extends over 16 amino acids. V shed 5 bases and J shed 7 bases, with 20 bases lying between them. This record comes from a study of OX40 agonist ivuxolimab in advanced cancers. The protocol was immunoSEQ multiplex PCR, while the TCRdb copy is restricted to in-frame clones and leaves out a portion. The table lists around 69,000 clones, 80% to 90% of them singletons. The chain recombines TRBV7-9 with TRBJ2-2, with D perhaps given as TRBD1 or TRBD2 (5 bases each). The sequenced sample was CD4+ or CD8+ T cells sorted from blood, obtained in a trial of the OX40 agonist ivuxolimab. The clonotype comes from an adult with an advanced solid tumor such as melanoma, head and neck, liver or kidney cancer. In DNA form, the CDR3 reads TGTGCCAGCAGCCCCCCTCTTACGAGGGGAAGCGGGGAGCTGTTTTTT. Its protein is CASSPPLTRGSGELFF.